Detailed here is one TCR beta chain. This clonotype was seen more than once but under ten times. Its antigen is not yet known. No much larger clonotype is one base removed from it; base qualities were not supplied. The patients picked for sequencing were ones in whom flow cytometry had shown an expansion of CD8+CD57+ cells. All patients had severe acquired aplastic anemia diagnosed by International Study of Aplastic Anemia and Agranulocytosis and Camitta criteria. No patient had received any therapy when blood was sampled. In the study, sorted CD4+ and CD8+ blood T cells from patients with severe aplastic anemia and from healthy subjects underwent deep sequencing of TCR repertoires. Patients were enrolled under clinicaltrials.gov protocols 00001620, 01623167, 00001397, 00071045, 00081523 and 00961064 in the USA. Ficoll-Paque density gradient centrifugation was used to isolate peripheral blood mononuclear cells. Before DNA was extracted, CD4+ and CD8+ T cells were sorted using either FACS or magnetic beads.

Genomic DNA served as template for TCR beta VDJ combination and CDR3 sequence profiling. An Illumina HiSeq 2000 was the platform used for TCR repertoire sequencing. The authors' analysis ran thus. TRBV/TRBJ rearrangement plots, CDR3 size and DJ length profiles, and Simpson's diversity index were used to assess repertoires. The immunodominant clone was defined as the most abundant DNA sequence in deep sequencing data. CDR3 amino acid sequences were screened for sharing across subjects and were compared with published repertoires and the VDJdb database. TCRdb itself trimmed the public reads at Q25 with fastp, ran MiXCR and retained productive beta chains. Each CDR3 protein appears once, grouped with its most common genes and DNA. The V and J calls, along with clone size, are taken from TCRdb and not from the paper's own processing. The sample table holds hundreds of thousands of distinct CDR3 sequences, of which around a third were seen once. The ten most abundant clones make up less than 0.85% of the sample.

This sample is part of a study of CD8+CD57+ T cells in acquired aplastic anemia listed by TCRdb under 2018. Regarding the research as a whole: Extracted DNA from sorted CD4+ and CD8+ cells averaged approximately 3 ug, ranging from roughly 0.19 to 27.4 ug. A CD8+CD57+ expansion meant a frequency higher than the mean frequency seen in healthy subjects.

From the cysteine through the phenylalanine, the CDR3 covers 15 amino acids. Only CDR3 DNA is held: 45 bases, read in frame from base 1. V is reduced by 7 bases and J by 0 bases, leaving a spacing of 13 bases between them. CDR1 MNHNS and CDR2 SASEGT are derived from the germline V gene. Overall study outcomes, separate from this receptor: Roughly 30 CD8+ CDR3 sequences were found to be shared between patients and controls, but these sequences appeared to be highly expressed in patients and within the immunodominant clones of the patients. No significant difference in CD8+ Simpson's diversity was found between patients and healthy controls (P=0.060).

This chain is built from TRBV6-1 and TRBJ1-3, with the D segment identity uncertain. This clonotype was sampled from a human donor with aplastic anemia. Sequenced input: sorted CD4+, CD8+, or CD8+CD57+ T cells (not recorded which) from PBMCs. The CDR3 protein is CASTFRHLSGNTIYF. In nucleotide form, the sequence is TGTGCCAGCACATTCCGACACCTCTCTGGAAACACCATATATTTT.